Reported below is one T cell receptor beta chain. Clones were read by immunoSEQ multiplex PCR, and TCRdb kept only the in-frame ones, dropping some. The sample shows 70,000 or so clones, 76% of them seen only once. The CDR3 spans 13 residues. V was cut by 4 bases and J by 0 bases, with 10 bases left in between. Germline CDR1 is SQVTM and CDR2 is ANQGSEA. The data stem from a study of blood T cell repertoires in COVID-19. Looking at the study overall: Researchers got acute and convalescent COVID-19 samples from the United States, Italy and Spain. The cDNA or gDNA used as material had been derived from T cells, B-cell-depleted T cells, or PBMCs.

Enrolled during active infection, Seattle patients were then followed longitudinally. Source material: peripheral blood. This chain connects TRBV29-1 to TRBJ2-7; the D gene is possibly TRBD1 (5 bases). The clonotype was recovered from a man aged 55 to 70 with COVID-19, enrolled during active disease. CDR3 DNA sequence: TGCAGCGTTGCCAGGGCGATCTCCTACGAGCAGTACTTC. It encodes CSVARAISYEQYF.